This T cell receptor (beta chain) appears in the sequencing data of a study of PD-L1 blockade in urothelial cancer. For the study at large: Men with urothelial cancer arising in the bladder made up about nine tenths of the roughly 29 patients.

The sample's time point: peripheral blood 6 weeks after treatment start. TCRdb keeps only in-frame clones here, not all; method: immunoSEQ multiplex PCR. Counted here are around 62,000 clones, around nine tenths occurring once; the ten biggest clones make up roughly 10%. CDR3 length equals 14 residues. Looked up from germline, CDR1 is SGHTA and CDR2 is FQGNSA. The V gene lost 5 bases and the J gene lost 4 bases, with 12 bases spanning the gap. The sample consisted of PBMCs, taken around atezolizumab (anti-PD-L1) treatment. The rearrangement uses TRBV7-2 and TRBJ2-1; D unresolved. The receptor was isolated from a man aged 55 to 69 with urothelial cancer. The CDR3 region is CASSPEQRYNEQFF. Here the CDR3 DNA reads TGTGCCAGCAGCCCGGAACAGAGATACAATGAGCAGTTCTTC. The entire variable domain, with the rest obtained from reference TRBV7-2 and TRBJ2-1, is as follows: GAGVSQSPSNKVTEKGKDVELRCDPISGHTALYWYRQSLGQGLEFLIYFQGNSAPDKSGLPSDRFSAERTGGSVSTLTIQRTQQEDSAVYLCASSPEQRYNEQFFGPGTRLTVL.